This entry lists 13 T cell receptor beta chains sequenced from one sample in a study of tumor and adjacent non-tumor tissue in lung cancer. Three rounds of nested PCR, following a modified ARM-PCR protocol, produced the TCRbeta library. TCRdb reprocessed the multiplex PCR reads with MiXCR, giving one entry per CDR3 protein. The table includes roughly 74,000 distinct CDR3 sequences, 76% detected once. RNA was extracted from bulk tissue without any cell sorting. More than 3 cm separated this lung sample from the edge of the tumor. Sequenced material: distant non-tumor lung tissue. Receptors were obtained from a man in his 70s with non-small cell lung cancer.

The CDR3 DNA sequence: TGTGCCATCATAACCGGGATAGGGAGATCTAATTCACCCCTCCACTTT. This codes for CAIITGIGRSNSPLHF. This chain joins TRBV6-2 or TRBV6-3 and TRBJ1-6; D is unclear. The CDR3 sequence is 16 residues long. V was shortened by 10 bases and J by 6 bases, with 22 bases between the two germline ends. Germline V gives CDR1 MNHEY, CDR2 SVGEGT.

In regard to this clonotype: Germline and junction disagree at one end, which may indicate a read error. This chain connects TRBV11-2 to TRBJ2-5; 10 bases fit TRBD2. In germline, CDR1 is SGHAT, CDR2 FQNNGV. The CDR3 contains 17 residues. CDR3 loop: CVSSLALAGGTQDTQYF. In DNA form, the CDR3 reads TGTGTCAGCAGCTTAGCGTTAGCGGGGGGTACTCAAGATACCCAGTACTTC.

As concerns this clonotype: A read error may account for a junction end that differs from germline. The V gene is TRBV7-9, the J gene TRBJ2-3; D is undetermined. Germline V gene data show CDR1 as SEHNR and CDR2 as FQNEAQ (reference sequence). This CDR3 is 12 amino acids long. CDR3 DNA sequence: TGTGCGAGCAGCTCCCCGCGTGATACGCTGTATTTT. The encoded protein is CASSSPRDTLYF. Variable domain in full (rest from reference TRBV7-9 and TRBJ2-3): DTGVSQNPRHKITKRGQNVTFRCDPISEHNRLYWYRQTLGQGPEFLTYFQNEAQLEKSRLLSDRFSAERPKGSFSTLEIQRTEQGDSAMYLCASSSPRDTLYFGPGTRLTVL.

Points on this clonotype: The junction departs from the called germline gene at one end, perhaps through a read error. This chain links TRBV29-1 with TRBJ2-5; possibly TRBD1 for D (6 bases). The CDR3 has 14 amino acids. Germline loops: CDR1 SQVTM, CDR2 ANQGSEA. The CDR3 loop is CSVGRTENGETQYF. CDR3 bases: TGTAGCGTGGGCCGGACAGAGAATGGGGAGACCCAGTACTTC.

This rearrangement joins TRBV11-2 to TRBJ2-3; 7 bases map to TRBD1. The J call could be wrong; TRBJ1-5 is a better fit for the DNA end. This CDR3 has 15 amino acids. CDR1 SGHAT and CDR2 FQNNGV come from the germline V gene. CDR3 DNA sequence: TGTGCCAGCAGCCGGGGACAGTCTAGCACAGATACACAGCATTTT. Protein sequence: CASSRGQSSTDTQHF.

Points on this clonotype: No conserved phenylalanine or tryptophan ends this CDR3, so it is likely a read error. The rearrangement joins TRBV5-6 to TRBJ2-1, with TRBD2 as a possible D gene (5 bases). CDR3 size: 15 residues. V lost 1 base, J lost 9 bases, and 17 bases lay in between. Germline CDR1 is SGHDT and CDR2 is YYEEEE. The chain's CDR3 is CASSLLPGVGTEQFY. The CDR3 DNA reads as TGTGCCAGCAGCTTGCTCCCCGGGGTCGGCACTGAGCAGTTCTAC.

As regards this clonotype: One junction end does not reproduce the germline sequence, and a read error may be involved. The chain recombines TRBV6-6 with TRBJ2-6; perhaps TRBD2 as D (6 bases). This CDR3 contains 17 residues. Germline CDR1 and CDR2: MNHNY and SVGAGI (reference sequence). This CDR3 reads CVSSLRGGNSGANVLTF. The CDR3 coding sequence is TGTGTCAGCAGCCTCCGCGGCGGGAACTCTGGGGCCAACGTCCTGACTTTC.

Concerning this clonotype itself: Without the conserved terminal phenylalanine or tryptophan, this CDR3 likely stems from a read error. This chain connects TRBV6-1 to TRBJ1-1; possibly TRBD1 for D (5 bases). V lost 3 bases and J 2 bases, leaving 16 bases between the germline ends. The CDR3 contains 16 residues. The germline gives CDR1 MNHNS, CDR2 SASEGT. CDR3 in DNA: TGTGCCAGCAGTGATGTCCAGGGAAATCTCAACACTGAAGCTTTCCTT. Its translation is CASSDVQGNLNTEAFL.

Regarding this clonotype: One end of the junction fails to match germline, which may point to a read error. The chain has TRBV29-1 and TRBJ1-2; D remains ambiguous. The CDR3 extends over 13 amino acids. Germline values: CDR1 SQVTM, CDR2 ANQGSEA. CDR3 protein: CSVLQTGAYCYTF. CDR3 bases: TGTAGCGTTCTCCAGACGGGAGCCTATTGCTATACCTTC. Full variable domain (missing parts from reference TRBV29-1 and TRBJ1-2): SAVISQKPSRDICQRGTSLTIQCQVDSQVTMMFWYRQQPGQSLTLIATANQGSEATYESGFVIDKFPISRPNLTFSTLTVSNMSPEDSSIYLCSVLQTGAYCYTFGSGTRLTVV.

Comments on this clonotype: This may stem from a read error, because a much larger clone lies one nucleotide away. The chain recombines TRBV14 with TRBJ1-2; D not resolved. Germline CDR1 and CDR2: SGHDN and FVKESK. The CDR3 runs to 16 residues. The CDR3 loop is CASRQGPRNQIYGYTF. The CDR3 DNA follows: TGTGCCAGCAGACAAGGACCCAGAAACCAAATCTACGGCTACACCTTC. Full variable domain (outside the CDR3, taken from reference TRBV14 and TRBJ1-2): EAGVTQFPSHSVIEKGQTVTLRCDPISGHDNLYWYRRVMGKEIKFLLHFVKESKQDESGMPNNRFLAERTGGTYSTLKVQPAELEDSGVYFCASRQGPRNQIYGYTFGSGTRLTVV.

This chain links TRBV11-1 with TRBJ2-5; D not certain. CDR3 length equals 13 residues. Per germline, CDR1 SGHAT and CDR2 FQDESV (reference sequence). Trimming took 9 bases from V and 5 from J, leaving 16 bases between them. The CDR3 DNA reads TGTGCCAGTGAGTCAGAGGTTTCGGAGACCCAGTACTTC. Protein: CASESEVSETQYF.

This clonotype is medium-sized by share. This chain links TRBV28 with TRBJ2-1, with 8 bases lining up with TRBD2. The V gene end was trimmed by 3 bases and the J gene end by 9 bases; junction bases not matched to a gene: 10. In germline, CDR1 is MDHEN, CDR2 SYDVKM. The CDR3 length is 15 residues. This CDR3 is CASSFKRGIGGEQFF. CDR3 DNA sequence: TGTGCCAGCAGTTTCAAGCGGGGGATTGGTGGTGAGCAGTTCTTC. Full variable domain (outside the CDR3, taken from reference TRBV28 and TRBJ2-1): DVKVTQSSRYLVKRTGEKVFLECVQDMDHENMFWYRQDPGLGLRLIYFSYDVKMKEKGDIPEGYSVSREKKERFSLILESASTNQTSMYLCASSFKRGIGGEQFFGPGTRLTVL.

The rearrangement uses TRBV12-3 or TRBV12-4 and TRBJ2-5; D is tentatively TRBD1 or TRBD2 (6 bases each). V was trimmed by 6 bases and J by 7 bases, leaving 15 bases between them. The CDR3 is 13 amino acids. The CDR3: CASRWEVGGTQYF. In DNA form, the CDR3 reads TGTGCCAGCAGGTGGGAGGTAGGGGGGACCCAGTACTTC.